The TCR beta chain described here comes from a study of blood T cell repertoires in COVID-19. Looking at the study overall: Symptom resolution, clearance, or two negative PCRs marked the recovered donors of Cohort 3. The United States, Italy and Spain supplied acute and convalescent COVID-19 samples.

TCRdb's table, derived via immunoSEQ multiplex PCR, lists solely in-frame clones and lacks some. The table lists under 400,000 clones, 87% of them singletons, with around 1.9% in the top ten. Which cohort a participant joined came from the clinical history participants gave. The CDR3 is 13 amino acids. Looked up from germline, CDR1 is KGHSH and CDR2 is LQKENI. V lost 4 bases and J lost 11, with 12 bases in between. The TCR was taken from a man in his forties in a cohort exposed to, infected with or recovered from COVID-19 (not recorded which). V and J are TRBV18 and TRBJ1-6; possible D gene TRBD1, 5 bases. Sequencing was carried out using PBMCs or T cells enriched from blood (not recorded which). The CDR3 is CASSQGFDTPLHF. CDR3 nucleotide sequence: TGTGCCAGCTCACAGGGGTTCGATACACCCCTCCACTTT.